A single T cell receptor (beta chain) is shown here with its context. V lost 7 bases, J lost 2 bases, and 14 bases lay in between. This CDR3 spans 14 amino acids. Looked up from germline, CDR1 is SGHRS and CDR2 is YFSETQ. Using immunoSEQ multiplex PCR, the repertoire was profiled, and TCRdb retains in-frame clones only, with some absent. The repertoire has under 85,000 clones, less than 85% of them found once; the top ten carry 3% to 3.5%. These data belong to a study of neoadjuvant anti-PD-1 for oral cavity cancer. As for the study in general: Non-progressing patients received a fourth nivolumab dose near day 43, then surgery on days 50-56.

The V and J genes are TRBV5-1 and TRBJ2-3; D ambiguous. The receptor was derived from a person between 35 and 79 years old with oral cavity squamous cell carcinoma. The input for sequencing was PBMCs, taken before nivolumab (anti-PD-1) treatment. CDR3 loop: CASLERQVTDTQYF. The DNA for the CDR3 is TGCGCCAGCCTAGAACGGCAAGTCACAGATACGCAGTATTTT.